What follows are 29 T cell receptor beta chains derived from one specimen sequenced in a study of technical replicates of blood from a handful of donors. Only in-frame clones appear in the TCRdb table, and some are missing; sequencing was by immunoSEQ multiplex PCR. The sample has about 81,000 clones; 96% are singletons. Sequencing was done on a sample of T cells isolated from PBMCs. The receptors were sampled from a human donor in good health.

This chain joins TRBV5-8 and TRBJ2-5, with 8 bases lining up with TRBD2. V gave up 5 bases and J gave up 2 bases; unmatched junction bases: 5. This CDR3 is 14 amino acids long. CDR1 SGHTS and CDR2 YDEGEE come from the germline V gene. The CDR3 sequence is CASRAGVGQETQYF. The DNA of the CDR3 is TGTGCCAGCAGAGCGGGAGTAGGGCAAGAGACCCAGTACTTC.

The gene calls are TRBV14 and TRBJ2-1; 9 bases line up with TRBD1. Germline V gene data show CDR1 as SGHDN and CDR2 as FVKESK. The CDR3 spans 15 residues. J gave up 9 bases and V 1 base, and 7 bases lay outside the gene matches. CDR3: CASSQAGQGGREQFF. For the CDR3, the DNA is TGTGCCAGCAGCCAAGCGGGACAGGGAGGGCGTGAGCAGTTCTTC.

J is TRBJ2-6 and V is TRBV9; tentatively, D is TRBD1 (5 bases). The V gene lost 3 bases and the J gene lost 3 bases, with 16 bases spanning the gap. The CDR3 length is 17 residues. Germline values: CDR1 SGDLS, CDR2 YYNGEE. CDR3 bases: TGTGCCAGCAGCGCTGAGGTCAGGGTTGTTGGGGCCAACGTCCTGACTTTC. Its protein product is CASSAEVRVVGANVLTF.

This chain uses TRBV5-1 with TRBJ1-1; 8 nucleotides match TRBD1. The CDR3 has 15 residues. The V segment lost 4 bases and the J segment 1 base; nucleotides outside the gene matches: 6. Germline V lookup: CDR1 SGHRS, CDR2 YFSETQ. In DNA, the CDR3 is TGCGCCAGCAGCAGGGACAGGCCGAGGAACACTGAAGCTTTCTTT. Translated: CASSRDRPRNTEAFF. Supplemented by reference TRBV5-1 and TRBJ1-1, the full variable domain reads KAGVTQTPRYLIKTRGQQVTLSCSPISGHRSVSWYQQTPGQGLQFLFEYFSETQRNKGNFPGRFSGRQFSNSRSEMNVSTLELGDSALYLCASSRDRPRNTEAFFGQGTRLTVV.

The genes are TRBV2 and TRBJ2-7, with D tentatively TRBD1 (5 bases). Germline V gives CDR1 SNHLY, CDR2 FYNNEI. V was cut by 6 bases and J by 4 bases, with 13 bases left in between. There are 13 residues in the CDR3. The CDR3 DNA reads as TGTGCCAGCAGCGTAGGGGATTGGTACGAGCAGTACTTC. Amino acid sequence: CASSVGDWYEQYF.

This rearrangement joins TRBV6-1 to TRBJ2-2; D is possibly TRBD1 (6 bases). V was clipped by 6 bases and J by 1 base, with 12 bases between them. The CDR3 sequence is 15 residues long. Germline CDR1 and CDR2: MNHNS and SASEGT. The CDR3 reads CASSPTTGNTGELFF. In DNA, the CDR3 is TGTGCCAGCAGCCCAACGACAGGGAACACCGGGGAGCTGTTTTTT.

This rearrangement joins TRBV7-9 to TRBJ2-7, with 10 bases fitting TRBD2. Germline assignment: CDR1 SEHNR and CDR2 FQNEAQ (reference sequence). This CDR3 comprises 15 residues. Germline trimming cut 3 bases from V and 7 bases from J; bases unmatched to any gene: 9. CDR3 nucleotides: TGTGCCAGCAGCTTTCAGCGGGAGGGCCCGCGAGAGCAGTACTTC. It encodes CASSFQREGPREQYF.

The CDR3: CASLRRGDGYTF. CDR3 DNA: TGTGCCAGCCTTCGCCGGGGGGATGGCTACACCTTC. The rearrangement joins TRBV28 to TRBJ1-2; D perhaps matches TRBD1 (5 bases). V was clipped by 8 bases and J by 6 bases, with 13 bases between them. The CDR3 is 12 residues long. The germline gives CDR1 MDHEN, CDR2 SYDVKM.

J is TRBJ2-3 and V is TRBV6-1, with D maybe TRBD2 (5 bases). The V end lost 0 bases, the J end lost 6 bases, and 13 bases lay between the germline ends. Germline V gene sequence: CDR1 MNHNS, CDR2 SASEGT. This CDR3 is 15 amino acids long. The CDR3 nucleotides read TGTGCCAGCAGTGAAGCGGGAGCGGTGGACGATACGCAGTATTTT. The encoded protein is CASSEAGAVDDTQYF.

On this clone: The same CDR3 can be traced to other DNA sequences in this sample. The chain links TRBV4-1 to TRBJ2-7; D may be TRBD1 (6 bases). Germline-derived CDR1 and CDR2 are MGHRA and YSYEKL. Trimming pared 0 bases from V and 3 bases from J, leaving 6 bases between. The CDR3 runs 13 residues. CDR3 DNA: TGCGCCAGCAGCCAAGACAGGGGCTACGAGCAGTACTTC. This encodes CASSQDRGYEQYF.

V and J are TRBV4-2 and TRBJ2-1; 9 positions match TRBD2. Trimming removed 0 bases from V and 5 bases from J; junction bases left unmatched: 5. Germline lookup yields CDR1 LGHNA and CDR2 YNFKEQ. The CDR3 extends over 16 amino acids. CDR3 nucleotide sequence: TGTGCCAGCAGCCAAGATCAGCCTAGCGGGAACAATGAGCAGTTCTTC. Protein sequence: CASSQDQPSGNNEQFF.

This clone was detected a few times. This chain joins TRBV6-1 and TRBJ2-7; the match to TRBD2 covers 7 bases. In germline, CDR1 is MNHNS, CDR2 SASEGT. The length of the CDR3 is 13 residues. Trimming cost V 8 bases and J 3 bases; bases outside gene matches: 7. CDR3 region: CASDRDYLYEQYF. For the CDR3, the DNA is TGTGCCAGCGACCGGGACTACCTCTACGAGCAGTACTTC.

The chain joins TRBV19 to TRBJ1-1; D ambiguous. The germline V gene encodes CDR1 LNHDA and CDR2 SQIVND (reference sequence). Trimming shortened V by 7 bases and J by 2 bases, and 5 bases separated the two germline ends. This CDR3 is built from 11 residues. CDR3 coding DNA: TGTGCCAGTAATCGTAACACTGAAGCTTTCTTT. It specifies CASNRNTEAFF.

The chain carries TRBV4-2 and TRBJ2-2; 8 nucleotides align to TRBD1. J was trimmed by 5 bases and V by 2 bases; bases with no gene match: 1. This CDR3 comprises 14 residues. Germline V gene data show CDR1 as LGHNA and CDR2 as YNFKEQ. Here the CDR3 DNA reads TGTGCCAGCAGCCAAACAGGGGGGACCGGGGAGCTGTTTTTT. It codes for CASSQTGGTGELFF.

This chain connects TRBV6-1 to TRBJ1-1, with 7 bases that match TRBD1. Germline CDR1 and CDR2: MNHNS and SASEGT. There are 14 residues in the CDR3. J lost 6 bases, V lost 4 bases, and 8 bases had no gene match. The CDR3: CASSVTGVGAEAFF. The CDR3 DNA sequence: TGTGCCAGCAGTGTAACAGGGGTAGGGGCTGAAGCTTTCTTT.

The rearrangement joins TRBV5-5 to TRBJ1-1, with D possibly TRBD1 on 5 matching bases. Germline V gene lookup returns CDR1 SGHKS and CDR2 YYEKEE (reference sequence). V lost 4 bases, J lost 10 bases, and 11 bases lay in between. The CDR3 is made up of 11 amino acids. CDR3 region: CASSRDFGAFF. The CDR3 DNA follows: TGTGCCAGCAGCCGGGACTTCGGAGCTTTCTTT.

The chain employs TRBV4-1 and TRBJ2-1; perhaps TRBD2 as D (5 bases). V lost 3 bases, J lost 9 bases, and 9 bases lay in between. Germline V gives CDR1 MGHRA, CDR2 YSYEKL. This CDR3 is built from 12 residues. The CDR3 DNA is TGCGCCAGCAGCCAGGACTTCGGTGAGCAGTTCTTC. It translates to CASSQDFGEQFF.

The V call is TRBV29-1, the J call TRBJ1-1; 7 bases match TRBD1. This CDR3 spans 14 amino acids. The V gene end was trimmed by 6 bases and the J gene end by 1 base; junction bases not matched to a gene: 8. The germline V gene has CDR1 SQVTM and CDR2 ANQGSEA. The CDR3, as DNA: TGCAGCGTAGAGTCACAGGGGCGGAACACTGAAGCTTTCTTT. Protein: CSVESQGRNTEAFF.

The V gene is TRBV5-4, the J gene TRBJ1-1, with D perhaps TRBD1 (5 bases). The V end was cut by 5 bases, the J end by 7 bases, with 21 bases between. The CDR3 loop spans 15 amino acids. Germline V gene data show CDR1 as SGHNT and CDR2 as YYREEE (reference sequence). This CDR3 is CASSPGGAEGLEAFF. The CDR3 coding sequence is TGTGCCAGCAGTCCCGGAGGGGCCGAGGGGCTTGAAGCTTTCTTT.

The rearrangement links TRBV27 to TRBJ1-2; TRBD1 matches at 10 bases. With 9 bases clipped from V and 5 bases from J, the junction kept 6 bases outside the gene matches. CDR3 length equals 13 residues. Germline lookup yields CDR1 MNHEY and CDR2 SMNVEV (reference sequence). This chain's CDR3 is CASYGTGVYGYTF. The DNA of the CDR3 is TGTGCCAGTTACGGGACAGGGGTATATGGCTACACCTTC.

V and J are TRBV4-1 and TRBJ2-3, with 12 nucleotides matching TRBD2. With V trimmed by 1 base and J by 1 base, 6 bases remained unmatched. Germline V CDR1 and CDR2: MGHRA, YSYEKL. This CDR3 spans 18 amino acids. The CDR3 DNA is TGCGCCAGCAGCCAAGTGGGCCCTAGCGGGGGGGGCACAGATACGCAGTATTTT. Protein product: CASSQVGPSGGGTDTQYF.

The chain has TRBV5-4 and TRBJ2-7, with D possibly being TRBD2 (6 bases). V was cut by 0 bases and J by 3 bases, with 10 bases left in between. Germline loops: CDR1 SGHNT, CDR2 YYREEE (reference sequence). This CDR3 comprises 14 residues. CDR3 sequence: CASSLGRGNYEQYF. CDR3 in DNA: TGTGCCAGCAGCTTGGGGCGGGGAAACTACGAGCAGTACTTC.

The chain uses TRBV7-2 and TRBJ2-1; D gene uncertain. Trimming pared 0 bases from V and 0 bases from J, leaving 24 bases between. The CDR3 is made up of 21 amino acids. Germline V gene sequence: CDR1 SGHTA, CDR2 FQGNSA. CDR3 in amino acids: CASSLALQHQPTSSSYNEQFF. For the CDR3, the DNA is TGTGCCAGCAGCTTAGCGCTCCAGCACCAGCCCACCTCTAGCTCCTACAATGAGCAGTTCTTC. Full variable domain (missing parts from reference TRBV7-2 and TRBJ2-1): GAGVSQSPSNKVTEKGKDVELRCDPISGHTALYWYRQSLGQGLEFLIYFQGNSAPDKSGLPSDRFSAERTGGSVSTLTIQRTQQEDSAVYLCASSLALQHQPTSSSYNEQFFGPGTRLTVL.

V is TRBV18 and J is TRBJ1-1; the match to TRBD1 covers 10 bases. The CDR3 is 16 residues long. J lost 0 bases, V lost 5 bases, and 6 bases had no gene match. Germline CDR1 reads KGHSH; CDR2 reads LQKENI. For the CDR3, the DNA is TGTGCCAGCTCAAGCCGGACAGGGGGGATGAACACTGAAGCTTTCTTT. It yields the protein CASSSRTGGMNTEAFF.

The rearrangement links TRBV10-3 to TRBJ2-5; D is perhaps TRBD1 (6 bases). Between the trimmed V and J ends, which lost 4 bases and 0 bases, there was a span of 6 bases. The CDR3 spans 13 residues. CDR1 and CDR2 from the germline V gene are ENHRY and SYGVKD. The CDR3 nucleotides are TGTGCCATCAGTGGGGACAACCAAGAGACCCAGTACTTC. Protein product: CAISGDNQETQYF.

CDR3 protein: CATSRDRGAVNTGELFF. CDR3 DNA sequence: TGTGCCACCAGCAGAGATCGTGGGGCAGTGAACACCGGGGAGCTGTTTTTT. The rearrangement joins TRBV15 to TRBJ2-2, with TRBD1 as a possible D gene (5 bases). The CDR3 length is 17 residues. V dropped 0 bases and J dropped 1 base, with 12 bases sitting between them. The germline V gene has CDR1 LNHNV and CDR2 YYDKDF (reference sequence).

The V gene is TRBV10-3, the J gene TRBJ1-1; D is possibly TRBD1 (5 bases). The CDR3 spans 15 residues. V gave up 7 bases and J gave up 0 bases, with 15 bases separating them. Germline assignment: CDR1 ENHRY and CDR2 SYGVKD. CDR3 bases: TGTGCCATCAAATCGGGTTCAGGGATGAACACTGAAGCTTTCTTT. Its translation: CAIKSGSGMNTEAFF.

A word on this clone: A junction end diverges from the germline sequence, so it may reflect a read error. The V and J genes are TRBV30 and TRBJ2-5; the D is unclear. The CDR3 runs 8 residues. Germline assignment: CDR1 GTSNPN and CDR2 SVGIG (reference sequence). The chain's CDR3 is CAWNRKNF. The CDR3 DNA reads TGTGCCTGGAATCGTAAAAACTTC. Filled out from reference TRBV30 and TRBJ2-5, the complete variable domain reads SQTIHQWPATLVQPVGSPLSLECTVEGTSNPNLYWYRQAAGRGLQLLFYSVGIGQISSEVPQNLSASRPQDRQFILSSKKLLLSDSGFYLCAWNRKNFGPGTRLLVL.

The chain employs TRBV6-1 and TRBJ1-1, with TRBD1 as a possible D gene (5 bases). This CDR3 is 15 amino acids long. Germline loops: CDR1 MNHNS, CDR2 SASEGT. Trimming took 8 bases from V and 1 from J, leaving 17 bases between them. CDR3: CASRPRVAANTEAFF. Written as DNA, the CDR3 is TGTGCCAGCCGACCCAGGGTAGCCGCGAACACTGAAGCTTTCTTT.